This T cell receptor (beta chain) was captured in a study of T cell repertoires in cytomegalovirus infection. Study background: As its CMV epitopes, the study selected recently identified HLA-C-restricted and well-studied HLA-B-restricted targets. CMV infection together with matching HLA type was indicated by public TCR beta signatures. Study-level results: There were HLA-C-restricted CMV-specific TCR beta clonotypes dominating the ex vivo response. Cumulative frequency (of public TCR beta family members) identified carriers of CMV plus the relevant HLA.

A single record per CDR3 protein comes from TCRdb applying MiXCR to the reads. The profile shows some 350,000 distinct CDR3 sequences, roughly 34% of them singletons. Of note for this clonotype: What it binds is not known.

Germline V lookup: CDR1 LNHDA, CDR2 SQIVND (reference sequence). The CDR3 loop spans 14 amino acids. V was shortened by 4 bases and J by 1 base, with 10 bases between the two germline ends. The chain couples TRBV19 to TRBJ1-1; tentatively, D is TRBD1 (5 bases). The clonotype was recovered from a human donor in good health (CMV status not recorded). Some clones in this sample may be carry-over from other donors' samples. Sequences were derived from cultured PBMCs, sampled from culture after CMV antigen stimulation. The CDR3 DNA follows: TGTGCCAGTAGTAGATGGGGCCGGAACACTGAAGCTTTCTTT. Its protein product is CASSRWGRNTEAFF. Full variable domain (remainder filled in from reference TRBV19 and TRBJ1-1): DGGITQSPKYLFRKEGQNVTLSCEQNLNHDAMYWYRQDPGQGLRLIYYSQIVNDFQKGDIAEGYSVSREKKESFPLTVTSAQKNPTAFYLCASSRWGRNTEAFFGQGTRLTVV.